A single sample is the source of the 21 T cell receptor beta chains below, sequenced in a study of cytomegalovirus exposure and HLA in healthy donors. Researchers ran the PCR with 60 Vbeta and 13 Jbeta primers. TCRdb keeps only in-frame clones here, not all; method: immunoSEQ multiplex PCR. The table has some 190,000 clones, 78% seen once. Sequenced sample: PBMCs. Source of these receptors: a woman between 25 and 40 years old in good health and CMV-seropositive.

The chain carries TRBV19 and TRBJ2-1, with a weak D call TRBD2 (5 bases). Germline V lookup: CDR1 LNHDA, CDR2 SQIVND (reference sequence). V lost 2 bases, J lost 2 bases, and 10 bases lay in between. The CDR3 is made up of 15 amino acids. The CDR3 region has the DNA TGTGCCAGTAGTATACGCGGCGGGCCCTACAATGAGCAGTTCTTC. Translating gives CASSIRGGPYNEQFF.

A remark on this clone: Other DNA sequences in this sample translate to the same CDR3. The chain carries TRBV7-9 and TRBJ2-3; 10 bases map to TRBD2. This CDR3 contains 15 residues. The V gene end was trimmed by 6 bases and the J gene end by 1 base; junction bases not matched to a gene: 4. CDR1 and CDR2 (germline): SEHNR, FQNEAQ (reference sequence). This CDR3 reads CASSPLAGGTDTQYF. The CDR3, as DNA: TGTGCCAGCAGTCCTCTAGCGGGAGGCACAGATACGCAGTATTTT.

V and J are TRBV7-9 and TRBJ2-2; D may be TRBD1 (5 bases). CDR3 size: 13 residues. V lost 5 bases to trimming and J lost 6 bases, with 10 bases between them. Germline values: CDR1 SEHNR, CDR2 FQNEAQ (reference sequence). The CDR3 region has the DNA TGTGCCAGCAGCCCAGGGTTCCCCGGGGAGCTGTTTTTT. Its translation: CASSPGFPGELFF.

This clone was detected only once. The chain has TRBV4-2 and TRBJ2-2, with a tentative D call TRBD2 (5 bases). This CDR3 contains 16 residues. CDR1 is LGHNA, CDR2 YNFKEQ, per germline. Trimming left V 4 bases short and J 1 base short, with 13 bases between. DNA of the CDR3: TGTGCCAGCAGCCCTCGACGGGGTGGGAACACCGGGGAGCTGTTTTTT. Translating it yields CASSPRRGGNTGELFF.

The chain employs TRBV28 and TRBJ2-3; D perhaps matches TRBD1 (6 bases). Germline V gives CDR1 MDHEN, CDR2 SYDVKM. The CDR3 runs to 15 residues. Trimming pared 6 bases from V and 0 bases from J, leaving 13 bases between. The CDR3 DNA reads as TGTGCCAGCAGCCTGACAGGCGGAAGCACAGATACGCAGTATTTT. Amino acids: CASSLTGGSTDTQYF.

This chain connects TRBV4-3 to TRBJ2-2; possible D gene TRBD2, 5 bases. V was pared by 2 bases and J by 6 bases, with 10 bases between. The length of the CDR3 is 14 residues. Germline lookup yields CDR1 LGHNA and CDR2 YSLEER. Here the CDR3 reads CASSQLRAAGELFF. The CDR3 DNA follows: TGCGCCAGCAGCCAATTGAGGGCGGCCGGGGAGCTGTTTTTT.

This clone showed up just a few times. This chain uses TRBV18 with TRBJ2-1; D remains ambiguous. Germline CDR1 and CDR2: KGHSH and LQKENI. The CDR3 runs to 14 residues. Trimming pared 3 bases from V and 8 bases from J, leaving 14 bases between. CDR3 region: CASSPSQSVDEQFF. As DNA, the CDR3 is TGTGCCAGCTCACCGTCACAGTCGGTCGATGAGCAGTTCTTC.

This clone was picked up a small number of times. The CDR3 coding sequence is TGCGCCAGCAGCCAAGAAGGGACTAGCGGAGTGGGCGAGCAGTTCTTC. Protein sequence: CASSQEGTSGVGEQFF. The gene calls are TRBV4-3 and TRBJ2-1, with 11 bases that match TRBD2. Losses at the gene ends were 0 bases for V and 10 bases for J; bases not matched to a gene: 8. The CDR3 has 16 residues. Germline V lookup: CDR1 LGHNA, CDR2 YSLEER.

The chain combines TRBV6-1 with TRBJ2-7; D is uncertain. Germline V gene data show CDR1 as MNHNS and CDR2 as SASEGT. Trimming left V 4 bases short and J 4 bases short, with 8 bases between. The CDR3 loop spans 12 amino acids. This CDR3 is CASSGSTYEQYF. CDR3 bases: TGTGCCAGCAGTGGGTCTACTTACGAGCAGTACTTC.

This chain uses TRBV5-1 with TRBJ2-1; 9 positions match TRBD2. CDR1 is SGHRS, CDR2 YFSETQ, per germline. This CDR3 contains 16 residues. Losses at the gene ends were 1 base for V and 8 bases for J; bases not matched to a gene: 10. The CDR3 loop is CASSLYPLSGGHEQFF. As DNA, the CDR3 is TGCGCCAGCAGCTTGTACCCTCTAAGCGGGGGGCATGAGCAGTTCTTC.

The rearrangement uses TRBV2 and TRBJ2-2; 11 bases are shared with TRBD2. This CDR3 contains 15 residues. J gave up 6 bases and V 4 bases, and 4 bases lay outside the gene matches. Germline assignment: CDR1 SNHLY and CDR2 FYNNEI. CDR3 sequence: CASSGLAGTPGELFF. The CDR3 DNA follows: TGTGCCAGCAGTGGACTAGCGGGGACACCCGGGGAGCTGTTTTTT.

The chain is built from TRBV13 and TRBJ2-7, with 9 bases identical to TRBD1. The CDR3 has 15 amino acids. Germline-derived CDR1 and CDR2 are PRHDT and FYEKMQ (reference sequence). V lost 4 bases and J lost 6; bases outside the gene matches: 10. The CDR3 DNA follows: TGTGCCAGCAGCTGGACCGGGACAGGGACTCCCGAGCAGTACTTC. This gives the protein CASSWTGTGTPEQYF.

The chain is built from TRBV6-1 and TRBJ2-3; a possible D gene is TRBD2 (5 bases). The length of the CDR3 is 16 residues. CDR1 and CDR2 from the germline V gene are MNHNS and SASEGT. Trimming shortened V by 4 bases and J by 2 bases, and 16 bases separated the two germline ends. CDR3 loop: CASSARTHAITDTQYF. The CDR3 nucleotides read TGTGCCAGCAGTGCTCGGACTCACGCAATCACAGATACGCAGTATTTT.

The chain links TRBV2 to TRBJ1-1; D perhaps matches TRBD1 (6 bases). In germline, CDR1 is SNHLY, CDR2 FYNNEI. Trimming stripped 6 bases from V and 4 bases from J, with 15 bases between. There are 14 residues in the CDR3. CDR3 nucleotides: TGTGCCAGCAGGTCGACAGGTTTGAGCACTGAAGCTTTCTTT. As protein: CASRSTGLSTEAFF.

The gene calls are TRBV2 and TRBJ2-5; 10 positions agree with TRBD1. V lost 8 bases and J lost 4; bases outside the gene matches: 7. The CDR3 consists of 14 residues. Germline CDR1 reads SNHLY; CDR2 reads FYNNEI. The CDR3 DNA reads TGTGCCAGCGGACCGGGGACAGGGGCAGAGACCCAGTACTTC. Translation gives CASGPGTGAETQYF.

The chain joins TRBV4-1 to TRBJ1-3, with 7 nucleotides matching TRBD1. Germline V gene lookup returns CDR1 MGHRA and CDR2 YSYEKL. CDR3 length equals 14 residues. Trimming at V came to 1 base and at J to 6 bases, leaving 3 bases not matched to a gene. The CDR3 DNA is TGCGCCAGCAGCCAAGCCCAGGGGGAAAACACCATATATTTT. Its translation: CASSQAQGENTIYF.

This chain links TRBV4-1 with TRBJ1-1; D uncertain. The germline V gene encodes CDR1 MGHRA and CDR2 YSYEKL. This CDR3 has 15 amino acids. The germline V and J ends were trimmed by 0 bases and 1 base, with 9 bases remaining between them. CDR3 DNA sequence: TGCGCCAGCAGCCAAGATCGAACTGAGAACACTGAAGCTTTCTTT. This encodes CASSQDRTENTEAFF.

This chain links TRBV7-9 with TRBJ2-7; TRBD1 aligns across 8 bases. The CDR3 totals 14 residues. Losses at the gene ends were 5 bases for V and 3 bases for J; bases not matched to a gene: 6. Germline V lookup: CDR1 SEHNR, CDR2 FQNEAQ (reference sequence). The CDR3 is CASSQRDRSYEQYF. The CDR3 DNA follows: TGTGCCAGCAGCCAAAGGGACAGGAGCTACGAGCAGTACTTC.

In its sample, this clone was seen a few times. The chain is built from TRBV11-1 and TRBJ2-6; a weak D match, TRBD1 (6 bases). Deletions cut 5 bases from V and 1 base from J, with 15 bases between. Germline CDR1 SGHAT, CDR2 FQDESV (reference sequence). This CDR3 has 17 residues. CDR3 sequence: CASSPSPGASGANVLTF. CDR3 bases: TGTGCCAGCAGCCCGTCACCAGGGGCATCTGGGGCCAACGTCCTGACTTTC. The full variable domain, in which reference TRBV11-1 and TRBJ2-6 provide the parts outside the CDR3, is EAEVAQSPRYKITEKSQAVAFWCDPISGHATLYWYRQILGQGPELLVQFQDESVVDDSQLPKDRFSAERLKGVDSTLKIQPAELGDSAMYLCASSPSPGASGANVLTFGAGSRLTVL.

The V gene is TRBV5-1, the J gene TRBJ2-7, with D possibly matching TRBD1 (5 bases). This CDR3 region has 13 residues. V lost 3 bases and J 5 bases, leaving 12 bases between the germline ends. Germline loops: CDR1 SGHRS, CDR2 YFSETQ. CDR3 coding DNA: TGCGCCAGCAGCTCCAGGGAAAGGGACGAGCAGTACTTC. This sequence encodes CASSSRERDEQYF.

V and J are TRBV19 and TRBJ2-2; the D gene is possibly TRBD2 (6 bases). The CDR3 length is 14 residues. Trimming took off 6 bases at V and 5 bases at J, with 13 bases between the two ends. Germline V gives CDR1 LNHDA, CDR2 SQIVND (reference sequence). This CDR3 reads CASRGRDLTGELFF. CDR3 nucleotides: TGTGCCAGTAGAGGGCGGGACCTTACCGGGGAGCTGTTTTTT.